Below, one T cell receptor (beta chain) is given with its context. The specificity of this receptor is unknown. Per-nucleotide qualities are absent, and no much larger clonotype sits a single base away. The library was built by means of the immunoSEQ multiplex PCR assay. A mixture of 60 forward primers for TCR Vbeta segments and 13 reverse primers for TCR Jbeta segments was used in the multiplex PCR. A multiplex PCR assay on genomic DNA amplified the CDR3 region of rearranged TCR beta genes. On the Illumina HiSeq System, the amplified TCR beta libraries were sequenced as 87-base-pair reads. The source study handled its data this way. A later analysis counted approximately 74 million unique TCR beta chains across the 500 to 850 repertoires, and 9 million to 14 million of these chains were shared by at least two donors. To remove PCR and sequencing errors, raw reads were error-corrected and collapsed into unique sequences using a nearest-neighbor algorithm that merged closely related sequences. To assign V, D and J gene segments, CDR3 sequences were aligned to IMGT reference sequences. For a sequence to be retained, at least a six-nucleotide match to both a V gene segment and a J gene segment was required. Rearrangements were called productive when the CDR3 lacked stop codons and stayed in frame with V and J; all others were non-productive. CDR3 was defined by IMGT convention, running from the second conserved V-encoded cysteine to the conserved J-encoded phenylalanine. In an earlier analysis of more than 550 of the donors, sequences lacking an unambiguous match to a single V gene segment were excluded. In an earlier analysis of some 590 of the donors, a V segment was called functional when productive rearrangements were above 56.7%, and segregating when the standard deviation between donors exceeded 5%. A statistical classification framework was built to diagnose cytomegalovirus status from the catalog of TCR beta chain sequences. In a later analysis, TCR nucleotide sequences were compared against IMGT/GENE-DB human TR gene sequences so that V and J genes could be assigned. Using the TCRdist pipeline, a later analysis assigned CDR3 sequences along with most-parsimonious VDJ recombination scenarios. In a later analysis, every TCR beta chain was defined by the combination of its CDR3 amino acid sequence and its V-gene family, and reads without a unique V-gene family were dropped. In a later analysis, a few hundred highly shared, low-generation-probability nucleotide sequences were removed to address suspected cross-contamination and a sequencing artifact. For each public chain, a later analysis derived a clonal expansion index from normalized ranks of inferred template counts within each repertoire. In a later analysis, generation probabilities were computed with a VDJ recombination model fitted to out-of-frame rearrangements, and the resulting probabilities were checked against IGoR. Hypergeometric tests were used in a later analysis to score TCR-TCR, TCR-HLA and TCR-CMV co-occurrence, with a repertoire-size bias correction applied to the TCR pairs. False discovery rates were estimated in a later analysis by permuting HLA or CMV assignments 20 times. In a later analysis, co-occurring TCRs were grouped with DBSCAN, and TCRdist sequence similarity was added when clustering was performed within HLA-allele-positive subsets. For co-occurrence clustering, repertoires with fewer than 30,000 or more than 120,000 public chains were excluded, along with about five repertoires with anomalous nucleotide sharing. As stored in TCRdb, this immuneACCESS dataset retains in-frame rearrangements with V and J assigned. A fraction of the clones does not appear; measured against another copy, unresolved V genes explain less than half of the discrepancy, and the remainder lacks a known reason. That table is the source of V, J and clone size, and D and trimming were worked out from the DNA. The sample includes about 150,000 clones, with nearly 90% observed a single time. The biggest ten clones account for around 0.51% of the sample.

The data belong to a study of cytomegalovirus exposure and HLA in healthy donors (dated 2017 in TCRdb). For context, the study as a whole: An earlier analysis of roughly 570 of the donors reported 250 to 300 Gb of sequence data and 117 million unique TCR beta sequences obtained from around 180 million T cells. Around 320 gigabases of sequencing data and 70 million to 85 million unique TCR sequences were included in an early release covering 500 to 750 HLA-typed donors. Of the roughly 430 genotyped donors, approximately 80% fell in the genetic ancestry cluster associated with self-reported Caucasian donors. The study aimed to test whether cataloging public T cell receptors could reveal signatures of past pathogen exposure. The study used immunosequencing to profile the T cell repertoires of approximately 690 subjects and linked those repertoires to cytomegalovirus serostatus. Besides the first cohort of 500 to 700 subjects, a separate validation cohort made up of some 110 different subjects was used. High-throughput TCR immunosequencing, statistical association of individual TCRs with disease status, and machine learning were combined to predict cytomegalovirus infection status. To study patterns of TCR occurrence, a later analysis re-analyzed previously published TCR beta repertoires from hundreds of donors and added high-resolution HLA genotyping. Rather than drawing on any new phenotypic data, the later analysis identified candidate immune exposures from TCR beta sequences and the way those sequences occurred across donors. An earlier analysis of fewer than 700 of the donors applied high-throughput TCR beta sequencing to assess whether each TCR beta V gene segment acted as functional or pseudogenic. Alongside the repertoire data, information on donor age, sex, ethnicity and CMV serostatus was compiled. In a later genetic analysis, genome-wide SNP genotypes for about 65% of the roughly 670 donors were used, and that subset was treated as a discovery cohort. Every discovery cohort repertoire had been produced on one sequencing platform. HLA typing covered class I and class II loci at four-digit resolution. The number of typed donors differed by locus: roughly 629-640 for A, B, C, DRB1 and DQB1; some 500 for DQA1; around 580 for DPA1; and 400 to 480 for DPB1. Roughly five DR-DQ haplotypes were handled as single units for association and clustering because linkage in the cohort was strong. Across around 400 genotyped donors of the cohort, an average of about 250,000 unique TCR beta nucleotide sequences per donor were sequenced, and roughly 18% of those sequences were non-productive.

From the germline V gene, CDR1 is MNHNS and CDR2 is SASEGT. A distance of 10 bases separates the germline ends of V and J, which lose 0 bases and 5 bases respectively. The CDR3, from cysteine to phenylalanine, totals 14 residues. Just the 42-base CDR3 DNA is kept, in frame starting at base 1. The cohort consisted of 670 or so healthy bone marrow donors. At the time of sampling, all cohort members were nominally healthy, though unrecorded immune exposures were likely present. The donor was CMV seronegative and belonged to the group of 352 seronegative cohort members. A peripheral blood sample was collected from each donor, and TCR beta sequencing was performed on peripheral blood mononuclear cells. Genomic DNA extraction from the blood cell samples was performed with the Qiagen DNeasy Blood Extraction Kit. Study-wide findings and limitations: The classifier was reported to diagnose cytomegalovirus status with high specificity and sensitivity in both the original cohort and the validation cohort. A further reported finding was that TCR beta sequences accurately predicted the HLA-A and HLA-B alleles for most subjects in the first cohort. Most TCR sequences were seen in very few donors, while some public TCRs were found in many individuals. HLA typing was unavailable for some donors at each locus, so association tests used only the typed subset. In a later genetic analysis, a missense DCLRE1C variant was associated with V-gene and J-gene trimming of TCR beta chains, and the association was replicated in an independent cohort. A cluster of highly shared sequence variants was judged likely to be a technical artifact of the sequencing pipeline. Because counts were too low, about 15 rarely observed V segments, including chromosome 9 orphons, were left out of the earlier analysis of 500 to 650 of the donors. According to a later analysis, parvovirus B19, influenza, CMV and Epstein-Barr virus appeared linked to several top co-occurrence clusters. A later analysis found that TCR association rates varied across HLA loci, with DRB1 alleles showing the most associated TCRs and HLA-C alleles the fewest. Compared with equally common non-associated chains, HLA-associated TCR beta chains in a later analysis were more clonally expanded and had lower generation probabilities. In the study, 150 to 200 TCR beta chains were listed as associated with cytomegalovirus. Sequencing depth was assumed to be roughly uniform across donors in the presence/absence analyses, though that assumption may not hold. A later analysis found that most CMV-associated TCR beta chains appeared HLA-restricted, with HLA associations seemingly driven largely by CMV exposure. Broadly in line with IMGT annotations, most TCR beta V segments showed up in productive rearrangements about 87% or about 30% of the time in an earlier analysis of 587 of the donors. In vitro tests confirmed that a few of the cytomegalovirus-associated TCR beta chains recognize cytomegalovirus antigens. CMV serostatus was the only immune exposure information available for the cohort. Compared with the roughly 700-donor mean, donors in an Asian-associated ancestry cluster had fewer N-insertions in productive TCRs, according to a later genetic analysis. This cohort had only TCR beta chains sequenced, and the lack of alpha or paired-chain data limited which features could be detected. Strong co-occurrence of HLA alleles, especially DR and DQ, made assigning TCR associations to individual alleles difficult. A later analysis associated some 17,000 TCR beta sequences with specific HLA alleles at a false discovery rate of 0.05. Because the 87-base-pair reads could not distinguish some IMGT-functional V segments, including TRBV6-2 and TRBV6-3, those segments were excluded. The authors suggested that the approach could potentially be extended to other disease states and immunological phenotypes. Correlated functional status among segregating V segments might reflect linkage disequilibrium, but an unknown experimental factor could not be ruled out.

The sequencing sample was made of PBMCs. The clonotype comes from a middle-aged woman in good health and CMV-seronegative. The chain uses TRBV6-1 and TRBJ1-2, and perhaps TRBD1 as D gene, on 6 matching bases. The CDR3 loop reads CASSEAQGKYGYTF. DNA sequence: TGTGCCAGCAGTGAAGCACAGGGAAAGTATGGCTACACCTTC.